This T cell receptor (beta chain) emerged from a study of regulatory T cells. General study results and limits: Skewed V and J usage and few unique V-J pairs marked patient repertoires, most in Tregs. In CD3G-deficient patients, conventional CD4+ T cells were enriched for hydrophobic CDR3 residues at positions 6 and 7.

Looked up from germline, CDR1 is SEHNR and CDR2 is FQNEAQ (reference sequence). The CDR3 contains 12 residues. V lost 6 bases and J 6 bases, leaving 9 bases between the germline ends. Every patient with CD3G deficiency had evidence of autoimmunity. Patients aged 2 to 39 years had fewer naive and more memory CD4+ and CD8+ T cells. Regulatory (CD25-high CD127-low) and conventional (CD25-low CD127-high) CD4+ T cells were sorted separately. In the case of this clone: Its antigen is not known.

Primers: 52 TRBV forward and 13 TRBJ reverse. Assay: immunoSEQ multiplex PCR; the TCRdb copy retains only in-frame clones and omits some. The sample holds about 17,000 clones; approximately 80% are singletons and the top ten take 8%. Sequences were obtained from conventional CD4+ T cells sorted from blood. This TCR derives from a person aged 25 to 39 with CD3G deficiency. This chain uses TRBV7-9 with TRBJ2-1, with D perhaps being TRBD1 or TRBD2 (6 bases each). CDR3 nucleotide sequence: TGTGCCAGCAGAGGGGGGAGCAATGAGCAGTTCTTC. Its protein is CASRGGSNEQFF.